These 25 T cell receptor beta chains originate from one sample sequenced in a study of beta chain features in type 1 diabetes. These receptors' targets are unknown. The whole isolated RNA underwent reverse transcription, so sequencing captured expressed TCRB transcripts. Clones were sequenced by immunoSEQ multiplex PCR, and TCRdb holds only the in-frame ones, with some missing. Among about 260,000 clones, 20% were seen once, and the ten largest hold about 0.028%. General study points: Researchers report that Type 1 diabetes patients had moderately but significantly shorter TCRB CDR3s across all four CD4+ subsets.

The sequenced material came from naive CD4+ T cells from blood. The receptors derive from a woman aged 35 to 49 with type 1 diabetes.

CDR3 loop: CASSPAPGAGTDTQYF. DNA of the CDR3: TGTGCCAGCAGCCCCGCCCCGGGAGCTGGCACAGATACGCAGTATTTT. The rearrangement uses TRBV11-3 and TRBJ2-3, with a possible D match to TRBD2 (6 bases). V lost 5 bases, J lost 1 base, and 16 bases lay in between. This CDR3 region has 16 residues. Germline assignment: CDR1 SGHNT and CDR2 YENEEA.

CDR3 in amino acids: CASSTDITDTQYF. CDR3 DNA sequence: TGCGCCAGCAGCACGGACATTACAGATACGCAGTATTTT. V gene TRBV5-1 combines with J gene TRBJ2-3, with D possibly matching TRBD1 (5 bases). This CDR3 contains 13 residues. CDR1 and CDR2 (germline): SGHRS, YFSETQ. Trimming removed 4 bases from V and 3 bases from J, with 9 bases in between.

The rearrangement links TRBV5-1 to TRBJ2-1, with D maybe TRBD1 (5 bases). From germline, CDR1 is SGHRS and CDR2 YFSETQ. The V end was cut by 0 bases, the J end by 6 bases, with 7 bases between. The CDR3 is 13 residues long. For the CDR3, the DNA is TGCGCCAGCAGCTTGGAGGGGTTCAATGAGCAGTTCTTC. Its translation is CASSLEGFNEQFF.

The V call is TRBV15, the J call TRBJ1-2; D perhaps matches TRBD1 (6 bases). V lost 0 bases and J 7 bases, leaving 9 bases between the germline ends. Per germline, CDR1 LNHNV and CDR2 YYDKDF (reference sequence). CDR3 size: 13 residues. CDR3 DNA sequence: TGTGCCACCAGCAGAGAATACAGGGTTGGCTACACCTTC. It specifies CATSREYRVGYTF.

The chain carries TRBV6-1 and TRBJ2-5; TRBD2 might be the D (5 bases). This CDR3 is 13 amino acids long. Germline values: CDR1 MNHNS, CDR2 SASEGT. The V end lost 4 bases, the J end lost 5 bases, and 11 bases lay between the germline ends. CDR3 residues: CASSGLAVETQYF. In nucleotides, the CDR3 is TGTGCCAGCAGTGGGCTAGCTGTGGAGACCCAGTACTTC.

This clone has a handful of counts. CDR3: CASSYPAGANVLTF. The CDR3 nucleotides are TGTGCCAGCAGCTATCCTGCTGGGGCCAACGTCCTGACTTTC. J is TRBJ2-6 and V is TRBV7-8; D gene ambiguous. This CDR3 has 14 amino acids. Germline CDR1 and CDR2: SGHVS and FQNEAQ. Trimming pared 4 bases from V and 2 bases from J, leaving 6 bases between.

The table lists this clone with a few counts. This rearrangement joins TRBV7-3 to TRBJ1-1, with TRBD1 as a possible D gene (5 bases). The germline V and J ends were trimmed by 6 bases and 3 bases, with 14 bases remaining between them. The CDR3 runs 14 residues. Germline values: CDR1 SGHTA, CDR2 FQGTGA. The CDR3 sequence is CASRPGGMDTEAFF. The DNA for the CDR3 is TGTGCCAGCAGACCCGGGGGAATGGACACTGAAGCTTTCTTT.

The CDR3 loop reads CASTGTSDPSGYEQYF. The CDR3 DNA is TGTGCCAGTACCGGGACTAGCGATCCCTCCGGCTACGAGCAGTACTTC. This rearrangement joins TRBV19 to TRBJ2-7; 10 bases align to TRBD2. The length of the CDR3 is 16 residues. After removal of 7 bases from V and 3 bases from J, the junction contained 12 bases not matched to a gene. Per the germline V gene, CDR1 is LNHDA and CDR2 is SQIVND (reference sequence).

The V gene is TRBV7-2, the J gene TRBJ2-1, with D tentatively TRBD1 (6 bases). V shed 4 bases and J shed 1 base, with 11 bases lying between them. This CDR3 contains 15 residues. From germline, CDR1 is SGHTA and CDR2 FQGNSA. For the CDR3, the DNA is TGTGCCAGCAGCTCCCCGACAGGATCCTACAATGAGCAGTTCTTC. It is translated as CASSSPTGSYNEQFF.

This clone was counted between two and nine times. The CDR3 DNA reads TGTGCCAGCAGTATCCCTCGACAGGGAGCAACCCCCGCAGACTACGAGCAGTACTTC. It codes for CASSIPRQGATPADYEQYF. The chain uses TRBV28 and TRBJ2-7; 7 nucleotides match TRBD1. Unmatched junction bases numbered 22, after V lost 5 bases and J lost 3 bases. Germline CDR1 MDHEN, CDR2 SYDVKM. The CDR3 covers 19 residues.

This clone appeared a few times. V usage is TRBV9 and J usage is TRBJ2-2; a possible D gene is TRBD1 (6 bases). This CDR3 comprises 15 residues. The V gene's germline CDR1 is SGDLS and CDR2 YYNGEE. V was pared by 4 bases and J by 0 bases, with 10 bases between. The CDR3 DNA reads TGTGCCAGCAGCTTGGACAGCGCGAACACCGGGGAGCTGTTTTTT. It specifies CASSLDSANTGELFF.

The table lists this clone with a few counts. V gene TRBV7-9 combines with J gene TRBJ2-4, with 7 nucleotides matching TRBD1. The germline CDR1 and CDR2 sequences are SEHNR and FQNEAQ (reference sequence). J gave up 0 bases and V 5 bases, and 7 bases lay outside the gene matches. This CDR3 has 16 residues. CDR3 sequence: CASSLTGALAKNIQYF. In DNA, the CDR3 is TGTGCCAGCAGCCTCACAGGGGCCCTAGCCAAAAACATTCAGTACTTC.

This clone was detected a few times. The V and J genes are TRBV7-2 and TRBJ2-7, with D possibly TRBD2 on 5 matching bases. Looked up from germline, CDR1 is SGHTA and CDR2 is FQGNSA. CDR3 size: 14 residues. V gave up 1 base and J gave up 3 bases, with 10 bases separating them. CDR3 sequence reads: CASSLDGKDYEQYF. In nucleotides, the CDR3 is TGTGCCAGCAGCTTAGACGGGAAAGACTACGAGCAGTACTTC. The whole variable domain, remainder taken from reference TRBV7-2 and TRBJ2-7, is GAGVSQSPSNKVTEKGKDVELRCDPISGHTALYWYRQSLGQGLEFLIYFQGNSAPDKSGLPSDRFSAERTGGSVSTLTIQRTQQEDSAVYLCASSLDGKDYEQYFGPGTRLTVT.

The chain is built from TRBV28 and TRBJ1-5, with 7 bases that match TRBD1. The J segment lost 4 bases and the V segment lost 5 bases, leaving 8 bases of the junction unmatched. The CDR3 loop spans 15 amino acids. The germline V gene has CDR1 MDHEN and CDR2 SYDVKM. DNA of the CDR3: TGTGCCAGCAGTCCCGGACAGGCTGGAAATCAGCCCCAGCATTTT. Residues: CASSPGQAGNQPQHF.

This clone was picked up a small number of times. The gene calls are TRBV7-9 and TRBJ2-7; TRBD2 aligns across 7 bases. The CDR3 extends over 15 amino acids. The germline V gene has CDR1 SEHNR and CDR2 FQNEAQ (reference sequence). V was clipped by 2 bases and J by 2 bases; unmatched bases: 6. The CDR3 loop reads CASSLWGGETYEQYF. The DNA for the CDR3 is TGTGCCAGCAGCTTATGGGGGGGTGAAACCTACGAGCAGTACTTC.

The chain links TRBV5-4 to TRBJ2-1; 9 nucleotides line up with TRBD2. The CDR3 runs to 15 residues. The germline gives CDR1 SGHNT, CDR2 YYREEE (reference sequence). V was pared by 4 bases and J by 2 bases, with 4 bases of the junction left unmatched. The CDR3 coding sequence is TGTGCCAGCAGCGCGACTAGCGGCCCCTACAATGAGCAGTTCTTC. Translating gives CASSATSGPYNEQFF.

This clone was counted between two and nine times. The V call is TRBV14, the J call TRBJ2-3; perhaps TRBD1 as D (5 bases). The CDR3 extends over 15 amino acids. Trimming removed 4 bases at V and 0 bases at J, with 11 bases between. Germline V gene sequence: CDR1 SGHDN, CDR2 FVKESK. CDR3 sequence (DNA): TGTGCCAGCAGCCCTTGGACAACTAGCACAGATACGCAGTATTTT. This gives the protein CASSPWTTSTDTQYF.

This clone was observed a few times. The CDR3 reads CAWSPTPNGEQFF. The DNA of the CDR3 is TGTGCCTGGAGTCCAACCCCGAACGGTGAGCAGTTCTTC. The V gene is TRBV30, the J gene TRBJ2-1; D remains unclear. Trimming removed 2 bases from V and 9 bases from J, with 14 bases in between. CDR3 length equals 13 residues. Germline loops: CDR1 GTSNPN, CDR2 SVGIG (reference sequence).

Only a few counts were recorded for this clone. The genes are TRBV27 and TRBJ2-3, with 9 bases matching TRBD1. CDR3 length equals 16 residues. Looked up from germline, CDR1 is MNHEY and CDR2 is SMNVEV (reference sequence). V was clipped by 6 bases and J by 3 bases; unmatched bases: 10. This CDR3 is CASRDPGQGPTDTQYF. The CDR3 DNA follows: TGTGCCAGCAGGGACCCGGGACAGGGTCCTACAGATACGCAGTATTTT.

This rearrangement joins TRBV5-1 to TRBJ2-1, with TRBD2 matching 11 bases. V lost 3 bases, J lost 6 bases, and 5 bases stayed unmatched. The CDR3 contains 15 residues. Per the germline V gene, CDR1 is SGHRS and CDR2 is YFSETQ. The CDR3, as DNA: TGCGCCAGCAGCTATAGCGGGAGGGCCGTCAATGAGCAGTTCTTC. As protein: CASSYSGRAVNEQFF. Full variable domain (missing parts from reference TRBV5-1 and TRBJ2-1): KAGVTQTPRYLIKTRGQQVTLSCSPISGHRSVSWYQQTPGQGLQFLFEYFSETQRNKGNFPGRFSGRQFSNSRSEMNVSTLELGDSALYLCASSYSGRAVNEQFFGPGTRLTVL.

The chain uses TRBV18 and TRBJ2-6; 7 bases line up with TRBD1. The V and J ends lost 4 bases and 2 bases, in that order; junction bases with no gene match: 2. Per the germline V gene, CDR1 is KGHSH and CDR2 is LQKENI. CDR3 length: 15 residues. This CDR3 is CASSQDRAGANVLTF. Written as DNA, the CDR3 is TGTGCCAGCTCACAAGACAGGGCTGGGGCCAACGTCCTGACTTTC.

The J gene is TRBJ2-7, the V gene TRBV7-2; TRBD1 might be the D (6 bases). CDR1 SGHTA and CDR2 FQGNSA come from the germline V gene. CDR3 length equals 14 residues. The V end lost 5 bases, the J end lost 2 bases, and 13 bases lay between the germline ends. The CDR3 nucleotides read TGTGCCAGCAGCCTTGACAGGAGTACCTACGAGCAGTACTTC. Protein sequence: CASSLDRSTYEQYF.

This clone was counted a few times. The rearrangement links TRBV29-1 to TRBJ2-6; the D gene is possibly TRBD2 (5 bases). CDR3 size: 12 residues. V was cut by 4 bases and J by 4 bases, with 5 bases left in between. Per germline, CDR1 SQVTM and CDR2 ANQGSEA. The CDR3 DNA reads as TGCAGCGTTGGGGAGGGGGCCAACGTCCTGACTTTC. It specifies CSVGEGANVLTF.

The table lists this clone with a few counts. The chain joins TRBV7-2 to TRBJ2-6; D is possibly TRBD2 (6 bases). Trimming took off 5 bases at V and 2 bases at J, with 10 bases between the two ends. From germline, CDR1 is SGHTA and CDR2 FQGNSA. The CDR3 runs 15 residues. DNA for the CDR3: TGTGCCAGCAGCCCGTGGGAGGCTGGGGCCAACGTCCTGACTTTC. Translating it yields CASSPWEAGANVLTF.

The table lists this clone with a few counts. The chain carries TRBV11-3 and TRBJ2-3, with TRBD1 identical over 7 bases. The CDR3 spans 16 residues. Germline CDR1 is SGHNT and CDR2 is YENEEA. V lost 1 base, J lost 2 bases, and 6 bases stayed unmatched. The CDR3 here is CASSLGTGVNTDTQYF. DNA for the CDR3: TGTGCCAGCAGCTTAGGTACAGGGGTAAACACAGATACGCAGTATTTT.